Listed below are T cell receptor beta chains from one sample, sequenced in a study of blood T cell repertoires in COVID-19. Repertoires were generated with immunoSEQ multiplex PCR, while TCRdb's copy carries only in-frame clones and drops some. This table has about 33,000 clones, around 90% appearing once. The source material was peripheral blood. These receptors all stem from a human donor in a cohort sampled during active COVID-19. Each CDR3 is given with its conserved first and last residue. Each record gives: V gene, J gene, CDR3 protein.

TRBV5-4,TRBJ1-4,CASSRGGQGEKLFF
TRBV3-1/TRBV3-2,TRBJ2-7,CASSDGAYEQYF
TRBV5-4,TRBJ2-5,CASRQDLVGETQYF
TRBV6-6,TRBJ2-2,CASRGLAGGPTGELFF
TRBV6-2/TRBV6-3,TRBJ1-2,CASSFSGTIYGYTF
TRBV19,TRBJ1-2,CASRPRGTNYGYTF
TRBV7-6,TRBJ2-3,CASSLASGSGADTQYF
TRBV5-4,TRBJ1-5,CASSLDRSGQPQHF
TRBV7-2,TRBJ2-1,CASSPGQTTTEQFF
TRBV19,TRBJ2-1,CASSSQQGNEQFF
TRBV3-1/TRBV3-2,TRBJ2-2,CASTTSGLNTGELFF
TRBV18,TRBJ2-3,CASSFSKREADTQYF
TRBV3-1/TRBV3-2,TRBJ2-2,CASSRQGAGGGTGELFF
TRBV5-1,TRBJ2-5,CASSLAGGVETQYF
TRBV2,TRBJ2-3,CASSEAGQGQFTDTQYF
TRBV4-1,TRBJ2-1,CASSQETSRSHNEQFF
TRBV4-2,TRBJ2-7,CASSQGLSSYEQYF
TRBV6-4,TRBJ2-1,CASSRTGSYNEQFF
TRBV25-1,TRBJ2-5,CASSRLAGRQETQYF
TRBV28,TRBJ2-4,CASSSQRSVAKNIQYF
TRBV15,TRBJ2-2,CATSRDLGSSGGELFF
TRBV3-1/TRBV3-2,TRBJ2-7,CASSPDRLPRAEQYF
TRBV21-1,TRBJ2-7,CASSIPDRTPYEQYF
TRBV28,TRBJ2-4,CASSLPQGAKNIQYF
TRBV4-1,TRBJ2-1,CASSQSTGTTSYNEQFF
TRBV10-1,TRBJ2-3,CASSESGLIITDTQYF
TRBV7-2,TRBJ1-2,CARTTGGGYTF
TRBV18,TRBJ1-2,CASSPDRSYGYTF
TRBV5-4,TRBJ1-3,CASSFRQGPAVSGNTIYF
TRBV4-1,TRBJ1-5,CASSEVTGGYQPQHF
TRBV24-1,TRBJ1-1,CATSDSQGRAEAFF
TRBV4-1,TRBJ2-7,CASSQGTLAIEQYF
TRBV9,TRBJ1-3,CASSVDPQGPGNTIYF
TRBV28,TRBJ2-1,CASSPGTSTYNEQFF
TRBV3-1/TRBV3-2,TRBJ2-7,CASSRGLAATYEQYF
TRBV29-1,TRBJ1-3,CSVASVGYGNTIYF
TRBV19,TRBJ1-5,CASTETGTYQPQHF
TRBV6-5,TRBJ2-7,CASSARTGNYEQYF
TRBV10-3,TRBJ2-3,CAISEKAASTDTQYF
TRBV18,TRBJ1-4,CASSPPTGVSEKLFF
TRBV13,TRBJ2-6,CASSLVGGRGSGANVLTF
TRBV7-8,TRBJ2-5,CASSPDRAQETQYF
TRBV7-9,TRBJ1-1,CASSLGSGGAGLEAFF
TRBV2,TRBJ2-3,CASWEADGRLTDTQYF
TRBV24-1,TRBJ1-4,CATSADMSVDFF
TRBV28,TRBJ1-2,CASSTVIDGYTF